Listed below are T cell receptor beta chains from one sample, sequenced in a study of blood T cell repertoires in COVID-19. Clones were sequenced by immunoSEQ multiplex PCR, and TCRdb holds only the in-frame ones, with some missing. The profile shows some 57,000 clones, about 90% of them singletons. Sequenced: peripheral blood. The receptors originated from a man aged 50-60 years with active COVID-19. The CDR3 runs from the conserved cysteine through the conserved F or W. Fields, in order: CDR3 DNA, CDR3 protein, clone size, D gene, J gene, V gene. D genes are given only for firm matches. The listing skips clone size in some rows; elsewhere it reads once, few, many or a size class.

CDR3 DNA: TGTGCCAGTAGTTCGACAACAGGGTTGGTAGCCAAAAACATTCAGTACTTC
CDR3 protein: CASSSTTGLVAKNIQYF
clone size: .
D gene: .
J gene: TRBJ2-4
V gene: TRBV19

CDR3 DNA: TGTGCCAGCAGTTTAAGGGGTATGGTGATAGACGAGCAGTACTTC
CDR3 protein: CASSLRGMVIDEQYF
clone size: .
D gene: .
J gene: TRBJ2-7
V gene: TRBV28

CDR3 DNA: TGTGCCAGCAGCTCGCGAGTACAGGGGGATCAGCCCCAGCATTTT
CDR3 protein: CASSSRVQGDQPQHF
clone size: .
D gene: TRBD1
J gene: TRBJ1-5
V gene: TRBV5-5

CDR3 DNA: TGTGCCAGCTCGCGAAGCCGGGAAGAGACCCAGTACTTC
CDR3 protein: CASSRSREETQYF
clone size: once
D gene: .
J gene: TRBJ2-5
V gene: TRBV18

CDR3 DNA: TGTGCCAGCAGTGAAGGGGTAGGACCAGGATCACAGGGTATTGTAGGATTTGGCACAGATACGCAGTATTTT
CDR3 protein: CASSEGVGPGSQGIVGFGTDTQYF
clone size: .
D gene: .
J gene: TRBJ2-3
V gene: TRBV2

CDR3 DNA: TGTGCCAGCAGTTTTCACAGGGCCTGGCGGTACTTC
CDR3 protein: CASSFHRAWRYF
clone size: .
D gene: .
J gene: TRBJ2-4
V gene: TRBV2

CDR3 DNA: TGTGCCAGCACCATGAGACAGCCACAACAGTACTTC
CDR3 protein: CASTMRQPQQYF
clone size: .
D gene: .
J gene: TRBJ2-5
V gene: TRBV6-5

CDR3 DNA: TGTGCAAGCGGGGACACCCTTTACACAGATACGCAGTATTTT
CDR3 protein: CASGDTLYTDTQYF
clone size: .
D gene: .
J gene: TRBJ2-3
V gene: TRBV2

CDR3 DNA: TGTGCCAGCAGCCAAGGGCAAATCACAGGGTTTGGAAACACCATATATTTT
CDR3 protein: CASSQGQITGFGNTIYF
clone size: .
D gene: .
J gene: TRBJ1-3
V gene: TRBV4-2

CDR3 DNA: TGTGCCAGCAGTTCGACAGCCGGCTGGGATCAGCCCCAGCATTTT
CDR3 protein: CASSSTAGWDQPQHF
clone size: once
D gene: .
J gene: TRBJ1-5
V gene: TRBV28

CDR3 DNA: TGTGCCAGTAGAGACCTCAGGGGATATGGGGGTGAAAAACTGTTTTTT
CDR3 protein: CASRDLRGYGGEKLFF
clone size: .
D gene: .
J gene: TRBJ1-4
V gene: TRBV19

CDR3 DNA: TGTGCCAGCAGTCGACAGGGTTATGAGCAGTTCTTC
CDR3 protein: CASSRQGYEQFF
clone size: .
D gene: TRBD1
J gene: TRBJ2-1
V gene: TRBV27

CDR3 DNA: TGTGCCAGCAGCTACGACAGAAAGACTAGCGGGGGGAGCTCCTACGAGCAGTACTTC
CDR3 protein: CASSYDRKTSGGSSYEQYF
clone size: .
D gene: TRBD2
J gene: TRBJ2-7
V gene: TRBV11-2

CDR3 DNA: TGTGCCAGCAGTTCTTTTCAGGGAGGTGCCGAGCAGTACTTC
CDR3 protein: CASSSFQGGAEQYF
clone size: once
D gene: .
J gene: TRBJ2-7
V gene: TRBV27

CDR3 DNA: TGTGCCAGCAGAGACCTCGGGGAGGTCACTGAAGCTTTCTTT
CDR3 protein: CASRDLGEVTEAFF
clone size: .
D gene: .
J gene: TRBJ1-1
V gene: TRBV3-1/TRBV3-2

CDR3 DNA: TGTGCCAGCGGGGGGGAGGTGAGCACAGATACGCAGTATTTT
CDR3 protein: CASGGEVSTDTQYF
clone size: .
D gene: TRBD2
J gene: TRBJ2-3
V gene: TRBV4-2

CDR3 DNA: TGTGCCACCAGTGATTTTCCGGGACAGAGGGCAGATACGCAGTATTTT
CDR3 protein: CATSDFPGQRADTQYF
clone size: .
D gene: TRBD1
J gene: TRBJ2-3
V gene: TRBV24-1

CDR3 DNA: TGTGCCAGCAGCCCAGGGTTTAACGGGGAGCTGTTTTTT
CDR3 protein: CASSPGFNGELFF
clone size: .
D gene: .
J gene: TRBJ2-2
V gene: TRBV12-3/TRBV12-4

CDR3 DNA: TGTGCCAGCAGTTACTGGACAGGGTCTGAAGCTTTCTTT
CDR3 protein: CASSYWTGSEAFF
clone size: .
D gene: TRBD1
J gene: TRBJ1-1
V gene: TRBV6-5

CDR3 DNA: TGTGCCAGCAGCCTCTTACAGGGCCCTGAAGCTTTCTTT
CDR3 protein: CASSLLQGPEAFF
clone size: .
D gene: .
J gene: TRBJ1-1
V gene: TRBV5-6

CDR3 DNA: TGTGCCAGCAGCTTGTTCTTGACGGGGAACTATGGCTACACCTTC
CDR3 protein: CASSLFLTGNYGYTF
clone size: .
D gene: .
J gene: TRBJ1-2
V gene: TRBV5-5

CDR3 DNA: TGTGCCAGCTCACCAGGGGCCCGGGACAAGAACACTGAAGCTTTCTTT
CDR3 protein: CASSPGARDKNTEAFF
clone size: .
D gene: .
J gene: TRBJ1-1
V gene: TRBV18

CDR3 DNA: TGTGCCAGCAGCCGTTCTAAAGCGGGGGAAGAGACCCAGTACTTC
CDR3 protein: CASSRSKAGEETQYF
clone size: once
D gene: TRBD2
J gene: TRBJ2-5
V gene: TRBV7-2

CDR3 DNA: TGTGCCAGCAGCGGAGGCGTTACCTACGGCGAGCAGTACTTC
CDR3 protein: CASSGGVTYGEQYF
clone size: .
D gene: .
J gene: TRBJ2-7
V gene: TRBV7-2

CDR3 DNA: TGTGCCAGCAGCTCCGACAGGCTTGCCTCCTACGAGCAGTACTTC
CDR3 protein: CASSSDRLASYEQYF
clone size: .
D gene: .
J gene: TRBJ2-7
V gene: TRBV5-4

CDR3 DNA: TGTGCCAGCAGCCAACCGGGGGGTAGGGAGCTGTTTTTT
CDR3 protein: CASSQPGGRELFF
clone size: .
D gene: TRBD2
J gene: TRBJ2-2
V gene: TRBV4-2

CDR3 DNA: TGTGCCAGCAGCCGGGACAGATATGGCTACACCTTC
CDR3 protein: CASSRDRYGYTF
clone size: once
D gene: TRBD1
J gene: TRBJ1-2
V gene: TRBV7-9

CDR3 DNA: TGTGCCAGCACTAGACAGGGATTTGACACTGAAGCTTTCTTT
CDR3 protein: CASTRQGFDTEAFF
clone size: few
D gene: TRBD1
J gene: TRBJ1-1
V gene: TRBV28

CDR3 DNA: TGTGCCAGCTGCCCGGGACAGGGGCGCGGAAACACCATATATTTT
CDR3 protein: CASCPGQGRGNTIYF
clone size: .
D gene: TRBD1
J gene: TRBJ1-3
V gene: TRBV5-6

CDR3 DNA: TGTGCCAGTAGTGGAACAGGGGCTATAGCCAAAAACATTCAGTACTTC
CDR3 protein: CASSGTGAIAKNIQYF
clone size: .
D gene: TRBD1
J gene: TRBJ2-4
V gene: TRBV19

CDR3 DNA: TGTGCCAGCCGGGTATCCTACGAGCAGTACTTC
CDR3 protein: CASRVSYEQYF
clone size: .
D gene: .
J gene: TRBJ2-7
V gene: TRBV2

CDR3 DNA: TGTGCCTGGACCTCGGACAGGGGTAATGAAAAACTGTTTTTT
CDR3 protein: CAWTSDRGNEKLFF
clone size: once
D gene: TRBD1
J gene: TRBJ1-4
V gene: TRBV30

CDR3 DNA: TGTGCCATCAAGCGGGGCCTGCTAACAAGGGAGACCCAGTACTTC
CDR3 protein: CAIKRGLLTRETQYF
clone size: .
D gene: TRBD2
J gene: TRBJ2-5
V gene: TRBV10-3

CDR3 DNA: TGTGCCAGTAGAGACAGATCCTACGAGCAGTACTTC
CDR3 protein: CASRDRSYEQYF
clone size: .
D gene: .
J gene: TRBJ2-7
V gene: TRBV19

CDR3 DNA: TGTGCCAGCAGCTTAGGCCCTGGCCTCACCTCTGGAAACACCATATATTTT
CDR3 protein: CASSLGPGLTSGNTIYF
clone size: .
D gene: .
J gene: TRBJ1-3
V gene: TRBV7-2

CDR3 DNA: TGCGCCAGTCGGGGGGAGGGAACCTACGAGCAGTACTTC
CDR3 protein: CASRGEGTYEQYF
clone size: .
D gene: TRBD2
J gene: TRBJ2-7
V gene: TRBV5-1

CDR3 DNA: TGTGCCAGCAGCGTAGGGCAGACAAGCTCCTACAATGAGCAGTTCTTC
CDR3 protein: CASSVGQTSSYNEQFF
clone size: .
D gene: .
J gene: TRBJ2-1
V gene: TRBV9

CDR3 DNA: TGTGCCAGCAGCTTATTACGGGGGGGTTCGAATGAGCAGTTCTTC
CDR3 protein: CASSLLRGGSNEQFF
clone size: .
D gene: TRBD2
J gene: TRBJ2-1
V gene: TRBV11-2

CDR3 DNA: TGTGCCAGCAGCCCCCCGGGGGGATCCAAAAACATTCAGTACTTC
CDR3 protein: CASSPPGGSKNIQYF
clone size: .
D gene: TRBD2
J gene: TRBJ2-4
V gene: TRBV7-9

CDR3 DNA: TGTGCCAGCAGCTGGAGAGGCAGCACATCCGAAGCTTTCTTT
CDR3 protein: CASSWRGSTSEAFF
clone size: .
D gene: .
J gene: TRBJ1-1
V gene: TRBV3-1/TRBV3-2

CDR3 DNA: TGTGCCAGCCGGACTAGCGGGGCAGATACGCAGTATTTT
CDR3 protein: CASRTSGADTQYF
clone size: .
D gene: TRBD2
J gene: TRBJ2-3
V gene: TRBV28

CDR3 DNA: TGTGCCAGCAGCCCCTTAGCGGGGGGGCTTGGCGAGCAGTACTTC
CDR3 protein: CASSPLAGGLGEQYF
clone size: few
D gene: TRBD2
J gene: TRBJ2-7
V gene: TRBV5-4

CDR3 DNA: TGCGCCAGCAAGGGAGAGCGGGGGATGACTAACTATGGCTACACCTTC
CDR3 protein: CASKGERGMTNYGYTF
clone size: .
D gene: .
J gene: TRBJ1-2
V gene: TRBV5-1

CDR3 DNA: TGTGCCAGCAGCCAACAAAAGGGGGCTGGGGCTTTCTTT
CDR3 protein: CASSQQKGAGAFF
clone size: .
D gene: TRBD1
J gene: TRBJ1-1
V gene: TRBV3-1/TRBV3-2

CDR3 DNA: TGCAGCGCCGGGACAGATAACTATGGCTACACCTTC
CDR3 protein: CSAGTDNYGYTF
clone size: few
D gene: TRBD1
J gene: TRBJ1-2
V gene: TRBV29-1

CDR3 DNA: TGTGCCAGCAGCTACTTGGACAGGGGGGAGGAGACCCAGTACTTC
CDR3 protein: CASSYLDRGEETQYF
clone size: .
D gene: TRBD1
J gene: TRBJ2-5
V gene: TRBV7-9

CDR3 DNA: TGTGCCAGCAGCTTTACCGGGACTAGCGGGGAAAGGCAGTACTTC
CDR3 protein: CASSFTGTSGERQYF
clone size: .
D gene: TRBD2
J gene: TRBJ2-7
V gene: TRBV7-2

CDR3 DNA: TGCAGCGTCCAAGGGGGCGACTATGGCTACACCTTC
CDR3 protein: CSVQGGDYGYTF
clone size: .
D gene: TRBD1
J gene: TRBJ1-2
V gene: TRBV29-1

CDR3 DNA: TGTGCCAGCAGCCAGACTAGCGGGGTCTCCGAGCAGTACTTC
CDR3 protein: CASSQTSGVSEQYF
clone size: .
D gene: TRBD2
J gene: TRBJ2-7
V gene: TRBV7-6

CDR3 DNA: TGTGCCAGCACATCCCAGGGCCTCTATGGCTACACCTTC
CDR3 protein: CASTSQGLYGYTF
clone size: .
D gene: .
J gene: TRBJ1-2
V gene: TRBV6-5

CDR3 DNA: TGTGCCAGCACCAGAACAGGGAACAATTCACCCCTCCACTTT
CDR3 protein: CASTRTGNNSPLHF
clone size: .
D gene: .
J gene: TRBJ1-6
V gene: TRBV6-5

CDR3 DNA: TGTGCCAGCAGCTTGTGGGCGGGACTAGAGCAGTACTTC
CDR3 protein: CASSLWAGLEQYF
clone size: .
D gene: TRBD2
J gene: TRBJ2-7
V gene: TRBV5-8

CDR3 DNA: TGTGCCAGCAGGCCCCCGGGACTAGCGGCCGCTGGGGAGCAGTTCTTC
CDR3 protein: CASRPPGLAAAGEQFF
clone size: .
D gene: TRBD2
J gene: TRBJ2-1
V gene: TRBV2